One and the same sample provided the 17 T cell receptor beta chains below, sequenced in a study of cytomegalovirus exposure and HLA in healthy donors. The study ran its PCR with 60 Vbeta and 13 Jbeta primers. Some clones are missing from TCRdb's copy, which holds only in-frame ones; the method was immunoSEQ multiplex PCR. The sample has about 180,000 clones, 75% to 90% seen once. The sequenced sample consisted of PBMCs. The receptors were sampled from a girl aged 10 to 17 in good health and CMV-seropositive.

The chain links TRBV23-1 to TRBJ2-5, with 9 bases identical to TRBD2. TRBV23-1 is marked as an open reading frame, function uncertain. The CDR3 loop spans 13 amino acids. V was pared by 11 bases and J by 5 bases, with 9 bases of the junction left unmatched. The CDR3 region is CAHHPSGRETQYF. In DNA, the CDR3 is TGCGCCCACCATCCCAGCGGGAGGGAGACCCAGTACTTC.

V is TRBV6-1 and J is TRBJ2-7; the D gene is possibly TRBD1 (6 bases). Germline-derived CDR1 and CDR2 are MNHNS and SASEGT. This CDR3 contains 15 residues. V shed 5 bases and J shed 6 bases, with 20 bases lying between them. Here the CDR3 reads CASSTRDTPFAEQYF. CDR3 in DNA: TGTGCCAGCAGTACTCGGGACACACCCTTCGCCGAGCAGTACTTC.

This clone was seen once. The chain links TRBV7-2 to TRBJ1-1; D not certain. Germline assignment: CDR1 SGHTA and CDR2 FQGNSA. The V end lost 2 bases, the J end lost 2 bases, and 9 bases lay between the germline ends. The CDR3 is 14 amino acids. The CDR3 sequence is CASSLRRGNTEAFF. The CDR3 coding sequence is TGTGCCAGCAGCTTACGACGGGGAAACACTGAAGCTTTCTTT. The whole variable domain, filled in from reference TRBV7-2 and TRBJ1-1, reads GAGVSQSPSNKVTEKGKDVELRCDPISGHTALYWYRQSLGQGLEFLIYFQGNSAPDKSGLPSDRFSAERTGGSVSTLTIQRTQQEDSAVYLCASSLRRGNTEAFFGQGTRLTVV.

The rearrangement links TRBV5-4 to TRBJ2-3; D remains unclear. Germline V lookup: CDR1 SGHNT, CDR2 YYREEE (reference sequence). V lost 2 bases, J lost 4 bases, and 11 bases lay in between. There are 14 residues in the CDR3. The CDR3 region is CASSFSLEADTQYF. The CDR3 bases are TGTGCCAGCAGCTTCTCCCTCGAGGCAGATACGCAGTATTTT.

The genes are TRBV5-1 and TRBJ2-1; a weak D match, TRBD2 (6 bases). Germline CDR1 reads SGHRS; CDR2 reads YFSETQ. There are 15 residues in the CDR3. Deletions cut 4 bases from V and 2 bases from J, with 13 bases between. CDR3 region: CASSPGSRAYNEQFF. CDR3 sequence (DNA): TGCGCCAGCAGCCCCGGGAGTCGGGCCTACAATGAGCAGTTCTTC.

V gene TRBV6-1 combines with J gene TRBJ2-6; unclear D gene. This CDR3 comprises 15 residues. CDR1 and CDR2 from the germline V gene are MNHNS and SASEGT. V lost 8 bases and J lost 0, with 11 bases in between. CDR3 nucleotides: TGTGCCAGCGGTTTCAGTCTCTCTGGGGCCAACGTCCTGACTTTC. It codes for CASGFSLSGANVLTF.

V and J are TRBV27 and TRBJ2-7; maybe TRBD2 (5 bases). The germline V gene has CDR1 MNHEY and CDR2 SMNVEV (reference sequence). V was trimmed by 6 bases and J by 6 bases, leaving 15 bases between them. The CDR3 spans 13 residues. CDR3 loop: CASSSIGMVEQYF. In DNA form, the CDR3 reads TGTGCCAGCAGCTCGATCGGGATGGTCGAGCAGTACTTC.

CDR3 loop: CASSQDSGRAGEQYF. The CDR3 nucleotides are TGCGCCAGCAGCCAAGATAGCGGGAGGGCGGGAGAGCAGTACTTC. The V gene is TRBV4-1, the J gene TRBJ2-7; TRBD2 agrees at 11 bases. The V and J ends lost 0 bases and 7 bases, in that order; junction bases with no gene match: 5. In germline, CDR1 is MGHRA, CDR2 YSYEKL. This CDR3 spans 15 amino acids.

The chain is built from TRBV29-1 and TRBJ2-2; TRBD2 matches at 7 bases. In germline, CDR1 is SQVTM, CDR2 ANQGSEA. The V gene end was trimmed by 7 bases and the J gene end by 4 bases; junction bases not matched to a gene: 3. This CDR3 region has 12 residues. In DNA, the CDR3 is TGCAGCGCAACGGGGGGCACCGGGGAGCTGTTTTTT. Translating gives CSATGGTGELFF.

The gene calls are TRBV5-1 and TRBJ1-1; D not certain. Looked up from germline, CDR1 is SGHRS and CDR2 is YFSETQ. The CDR3 is made up of 15 amino acids. Trimming took off 4 bases at V and 3 bases at J, with 16 bases between the two ends. The CDR3 coding sequence is TGCGCCAGCAGCCAGGTGGGTGTGACGGACACTGAAGCTTTCTTT. Amino acid sequence: CASSQVGVTDTEAFF. Complete variable domain (other parts from reference TRBV5-1 and TRBJ1-1): KAGVTQTPRYLIKTRGQQVTLSCSPISGHRSVSWYQQTPGQGLQFLFEYFSETQRNKGNFPGRFSGRQFSNSRSEMNVSTLELGDSALYLCASSQVGVTDTEAFFGQGTRLTVV.

This clone showed up just a few times. The V gene is TRBV6-6, the J gene TRBJ1-5, with D possibly TRBD1 on 5 matching bases. Germline V lookup: CDR1 MNHNY, CDR2 SVGAGI (reference sequence). Trimming left V 6 bases short and J 7 bases short, with 16 bases between. This CDR3 region has 14 residues. The CDR3 reads CASSLAGLIQPQHF. CDR3 in DNA: TGTGCCAGCAGCTTAGCAGGGTTAATCCAGCCCCAGCATTTT.

The chain recombines TRBV4-1 with TRBJ2-3, with 8 bases identical to TRBD2. With V trimmed by 2 bases and J by 3 bases, 7 bases remained unmatched. The CDR3 has 16 residues. Germline V gene lookup returns CDR1 MGHRA and CDR2 YSYEKL. The CDR3 nucleotides read TGCGCCAGCAGCCAAATTCCCAAGCGGGAGACAGATACGCAGTATTTT. Translated, it gives CASSQIPKRETDTQYF.

Only one count was recorded for this clone. V and J are TRBV6-5 and TRBJ1-1, with D possibly being TRBD1 (6 bases). Trimming pared 2 bases from V and 0 bases from J, leaving 10 bases between. Looked up from germline, CDR1 is MNHEY and CDR2 is SVGAGI. CDR3 length: 15 amino acids. The CDR3 loop is CASSYRAGVNTEAFF. The DNA for the CDR3 is TGTGCCAGCAGTTACCGGGCAGGGGTGAACACTGAAGCTTTCTTT.

This sequence joins TRBV29-1 and TRBJ2-7; 14 nucleotides match TRBD2. V gave up 6 bases and J gave up 2 bases; unmatched junction bases: 3. The CDR3 contains 14 residues. Germline V gives CDR1 SQVTM, CDR2 ANQGSEA. CDR3: CSVGLAGGPYEQYF. DNA for the CDR3: TGCAGCGTCGGACTAGCGGGAGGCCCCTACGAGCAGTACTTC.

V usage is TRBV2 and J usage is TRBJ1-2; 7 bases are shared with TRBD1. Germline trimming cut 6 bases from V and 3 bases from J; bases unmatched to any gene: 4. This CDR3 spans 13 amino acids. Germline CDR1 SNHLY, CDR2 FYNNEI. CDR3 sequence reads: CASRNRGDYGYTF. Here the CDR3 DNA reads TGTGCCAGCAGAAACAGGGGCGACTATGGCTACACCTTC.

The CDR3 protein is CSVIGQGAGEQYF. The CDR3, as DNA: TGCAGCGTTATCGGACAGGGGGCTGGCGAGCAGTACTTC. The J gene is TRBJ2-7, the V gene TRBV29-1; 11 positions match TRBD1. Germline assignment: CDR1 SQVTM and CDR2 ANQGSEA. Losses at the gene ends were 5 bases for V and 6 bases for J; bases not matched to a gene: 6. The CDR3 length is 13 residues.

The chain has TRBV6-1 and TRBJ1-5; D not resolved. This CDR3 contains 15 residues. Trimming left V 6 bases short and J 0 bases short, with 12 bases between. The V gene's germline CDR1 is MNHNS and CDR2 SASEGT. Here the CDR3 DNA reads TGTGCCAGCAGAGAACGGGAATATAGCAATCAGCCCCAGCATTTT. It is translated as CASREREYSNQPQHF.